These 21 T cell receptor beta chains originate from one sample sequenced in a study of T-cell memory formation after mild COVID-19. TCRdb reprocessed the 5' RACE reads via MiXCR and lists one record per CDR3 protein. The table records a few hundred thousand distinct CDR3 sequences, over 25% of them present only once. The sample taken for sequencing was PBMCs or a T cell subset sorted from them (not recorded which). The source of these receptors is an adult woman who had mild COVID-19 (a few samples of this study predate the infection). Cell type and time point are not known.

The V call is TRBV12-3 or TRBV12-4, the J call TRBJ2-7; TRBD1 agrees at 8 bases. The junction had 6 bases not matched to a gene; V was cut back by 4 bases and J by 1 base. The CDR3 consists of 15 residues. The CDR3 bases are TGTGCCAGCAGTTACTCCGACAGGGGTTCCTACGAGCAGTACTTC. Its protein product is CASSYSDRGSYEQYF.

This chain uses TRBV18 with TRBJ1-6; the D gene is possibly TRBD1 (5 bases). This CDR3 contains 18 residues. V was pared by 3 bases and J by 7 bases, with 22 bases between. Per the germline V gene, CDR1 is KGHSH and CDR2 is LQKENI. The CDR3 DNA follows: TGTGCCAGCTCACCCACCACGGGACTGTGGGACGTCAATTCACCCCTCCACTTT. Translating it yields CASSPTTGLWDVNSPLHF. Full variable domain (missing parts from reference TRBV18 and TRBJ1-6): NAGVMQNPRHLVRRRGQEARLRCSPMKGHSHVYWYRQLPEEGLKFMVYLQKENIIDESGMPKERFSAEFPKEGPSILRIQQVVRGDSAAYFCASSPTTGLWDVNSPLHFGNGTRLTVT.

This clonotype was detected a few times. This chain connects TRBV30 to TRBJ1-2; 11 bases line up with TRBD1. V was clipped by 0 bases and J by 8 bases; unmatched bases: 8. This CDR3 has 15 residues. CDR1 is GTSNPN, CDR2 SVGIG, per germline (reference sequence). The CDR3 DNA follows: TGTGCCTGGAGTGTAGGGACAGGGGGGATGAGAGGCTACACCTTC. It specifies CAWSVGTGGMRGYTF.

This clonotype was detected ten times or more. Germline is not matched at one junction end, which may reflect a read error. V gene TRBV5-1 combines with J gene TRBJ1-2; TRBD1 aligns across 7 bases. The CDR3 is 13 amino acids. The germline V gene encodes CDR1 SGHRS and CDR2 YFSETQ. Here the CDR3 DNA reads TGTGCCAGCAGCCTTGGACAGGATTATGGCTACACCTTC. Amino acids: CASSLGQDYGYTF.

This clonotype was detected only a few times. This chain links TRBV5-5 with TRBJ2-7, with 8 bases identical to TRBD1. V trimming: 4 bases; J trimming: 2 bases; junction bases outside the gene matches: 5. CDR1 and CDR2 (germline): SGHKS, YYEKEE (reference sequence). The CDR3 has 14 amino acids. Written as DNA, the CDR3 is TGTGCCAGCAGCATCTGGGACAGGACCTACGAGCAGTACTTC. Translation: CASSIWDRTYEQYF.

This clonotype turned up a few times. The chain is built from TRBV5-1 and TRBJ1-2; D is perhaps TRBD1 (5 bases). V gave up 2 bases and J gave up 12 bases, with 20 bases separating them. CDR1 and CDR2 (germline): SGHRS, YFSETQ. This CDR3 comprises 14 residues. In DNA form, the CDR3 reads TGCGCCAGCAGCTTCGGGGACGATCCGCGTTTCAACACCTTC. Encoded protein: CASSFGDDPRFNTF.

The chain carries TRBV12-3 or TRBV12-4 and TRBJ1-2; D not resolved. CDR3 length equals 16 residues. V lost 1 base and J 0 bases, leaving 12 bases between the germline ends. The chain's CDR3 is CASSLGGSRANYGYTF. In nucleotides, the CDR3 is TGTGCCAGCAGTTTAGGAGGTTCTCGAGCTAACTATGGCTACACCTTC.

This chain joins TRBV28 and TRBJ2-1, with 9 bases matching TRBD2. The V gene end was trimmed by 5 bases and the J gene end by 1 base; junction bases not matched to a gene: 9. From germline, CDR1 is MDHEN and CDR2 SYDVKM. The CDR3 is made up of 17 amino acids. The CDR3 is CASSSVVAGVSYNEQFF. The CDR3 DNA reads TGTGCCAGCAGTAGCGTGGTAGCGGGGGTTTCCTACAATGAGCAGTTCTTC.

This clonotype was found a few times. DNA of the CDR3: TGCAGCGTTACAGGGTTCTCTGGGGCCAACGTCCTGACTTTC. This sequence encodes CSVTGFSGANVLTF. The V gene is TRBV29-1, the J gene TRBJ2-6, with a tentative D call TRBD1 (6 bases). Trimming shortened V by 5 bases and J by 0 bases, and 8 bases separated the two germline ends. CDR3 length: 14 residues. Per germline, CDR1 SQVTM and CDR2 ANQGSEA.

The gene calls are TRBV7-9 and TRBJ1-1, with 7 bases that match TRBD1. The germline V gene has CDR1 SEHNR and CDR2 FQNEAQ (reference sequence). V dropped 4 bases and J dropped 6; count of bases not matched to a gene: 14. This CDR3 comprises 16 residues. The CDR3 spells CASSSHHRGAGSEAFF. The CDR3 nucleotides are TGTGCCAGCAGCTCACACCACAGGGGCGCGGGGTCTGAAGCTTTCTTT.

The genes are TRBV3-1 and TRBJ1-1, with D hard to call. The CDR3 spans 14 residues. V lost 4 bases to trimming and J lost 8 bases, with 17 bases between them. Looked up from germline, CDR1 is LGHDT and CDR2 is YNNKEL (reference sequence). The chain's CDR3 is CASSLRRVFGEAFF. The CDR3 nucleotides read TGTGCCAGCAGCCTCCGAAGGGTTTTCGGAGAAGCTTTCTTT.

This clonotype was seen only a few times. The CDR3 is CASSPRTDNTGELFF. For the CDR3, the DNA is TGTGCCAGCAGCCCTCGGACTGACAACACCGGGGAGCTGTTTTTT. The rearrangement uses TRBV7-6 and TRBJ2-2, with D possibly matching TRBD2 (5 bases). Trimming took off 5 bases at V and 2 bases at J, with 12 bases between the two ends. Germline V gene sequence: CDR1 SGHVS, CDR2 FNYEAQ. The CDR3 extends over 15 amino acids.

The rearrangement uses TRBV19 and TRBJ1-1; D is undetermined. There are 13 residues in the CDR3. V was pared by 4 bases and J by 4 bases, with 10 bases between. Germline V lookup: CDR1 LNHDA, CDR2 SQIVND (reference sequence). The CDR3 DNA is TGTGCCAGTAGTACCCGGATGGGCACTGAAGCTTTCTTT. Amino acids: CASSTRMGTEAFF.

The V gene is TRBV6-5, the J gene TRBJ1-3; D is undetermined. Germline assignment: CDR1 MNHEY and CDR2 SVGAGI. The CDR3 has 15 amino acids. The ends were cut back, 6 bases at V and 1 base at J, with 13 bases in the middle. CDR3 nucleotide sequence: TGTGCCAGCAGCCAACAGATTTGGTCTGGAAACACCATATATTTT. Protein product: CASSQQIWSGNTIYF.

The table lists this clonotype with a few counts. The chain is built from TRBV12-3 or TRBV12-4 and TRBJ2-7, with TRBD2 identical over 7 bases. The CDR3 sequence is 15 residues long. Germline trimming cut 2 bases from V and 3 bases from J; bases unmatched to any gene: 7. CDR3 coding DNA: TGTGCCAGCAGTTTAAAATCTAGCGGTTACTACGAGCAGTACTTC. This sequence encodes CASSLKSSGYYEQYF.

The chain couples TRBV7-8 to TRBJ1-1; the D gene is possibly TRBD1 (5 bases). Germline CDR1 reads SGHVS; CDR2 reads FQNEAQ. Trimming took off 0 bases at V and 7 bases at J, with 24 bases between the two ends. There are 18 residues in the CDR3. For the CDR3, the DNA is TGTGCCAGCAGCTTAGCCCTCCGGATGAGGGGCCGGACGATTGAAGCTTTCTTT. Its translation is CASSLALRMRGRTIEAFF. Full variable domain (missing parts from reference TRBV7-8 and TRBJ1-1): GAGVSQSPRYKVAKRGQDVALRCDPISGHVSLFWYQQALGQGPEFLTYFQNEAQLDKSGLPSDRFFAERPEGSVSTLKIQRTQQEDSAVYLCASSLALRMRGRTIEAFFGQGTRLTVV.

The rearrangement joins TRBV21-1 to TRBJ1-2; TRBD1, the table's D call, was not compared with the DNA. TRBV21-1 is labeled a pseudogene. CDR3 size: 13 residues. The CDR3 reads CASPSPTGGTETF. As DNA, the CDR3 is TGTGCCAGCCCGAGCCCGACAGGGGGCACGGAAACCTTC.

The rearrangement joins TRBV18 to TRBJ2-7; 11 positions match TRBD1. The germline V gene encodes CDR1 KGHSH and CDR2 LQKENI. With 1 base clipped from V and 0 bases from J, the junction kept 2 bases outside the gene matches. The CDR3 has 16 amino acids. The DNA for the CDR3 is TGTGCCAGCTCACCACGAGGACAGGGGGCCTCCTACGAGCAGTACTTC. This codes for CASSPRGQGASYEQYF.

This clonotype came up many times. The chain couples TRBV10-3 to TRBJ1-2; 7 bases fit TRBD1. The CDR3 consists of 13 residues. CDR1 and CDR2 (germline): ENHRY, SYGVKD. V dropped 6 bases and J dropped 6; count of bases not matched to a gene: 7. Here the CDR3 DNA reads TGTGCCATCAGCGGCCTGACAGGGCATGGCTACACCTTC. Its translation: CAISGLTGHGYTF.

The sample holds one count of this clonotype. This CDR3 reads CASSYSSTGPNQPQHF. Here the CDR3 DNA reads TGTGCCAGCAGTTACTCGAGTACGGGGCCCAATCAGCCCCAGCATTTT. The chain has TRBV6-2 or TRBV6-3 and TRBJ1-5, with D possibly matching TRBD1 (5 bases). Trimming took off 0 bases at V and 3 bases at J, with 12 bases between the two ends. The CDR3 contains 16 residues. CDR1 and CDR2 (germline): MNHEY, SVGEGT.

This rearrangement joins TRBV19 to TRBJ2-7; the D is unclear. There are 15 residues in the CDR3. Germline CDR1 is LNHDA and CDR2 is SQIVND (reference sequence). V was pared by 4 bases and J by 2 bases, with 15 bases between. The CDR3 region has the DNA TGTGCCAGTAGTACCTTGGACCTACCGACCTACGAGCAGTACTTC. As protein: CASSTLDLPTYEQYF.